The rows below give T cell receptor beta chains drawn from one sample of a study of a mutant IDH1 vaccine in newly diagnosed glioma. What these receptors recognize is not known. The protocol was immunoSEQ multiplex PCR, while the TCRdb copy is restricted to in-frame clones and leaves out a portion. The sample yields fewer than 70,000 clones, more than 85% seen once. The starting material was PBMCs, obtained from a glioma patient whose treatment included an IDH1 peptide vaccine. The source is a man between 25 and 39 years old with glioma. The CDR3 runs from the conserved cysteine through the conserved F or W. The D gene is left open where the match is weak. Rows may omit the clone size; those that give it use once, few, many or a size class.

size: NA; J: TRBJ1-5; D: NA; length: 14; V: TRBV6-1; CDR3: CASNRVEGNQPQHF; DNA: TGTGCCAGCAATCGGGTTGAAGGGAATCAGCCCCAGCATTTT
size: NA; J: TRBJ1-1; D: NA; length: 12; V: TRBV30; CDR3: CAWSPVYTEAFF; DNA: TGTGCCTGGTCCCCAGTTTATACTGAAGCTTTCTTT
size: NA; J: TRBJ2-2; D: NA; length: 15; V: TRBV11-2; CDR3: CASSLNQGGTGELFF; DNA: TGTGCCAGCAGCTTAAACCAGGGGGGGACCGGGGAGCTGTTTTTT
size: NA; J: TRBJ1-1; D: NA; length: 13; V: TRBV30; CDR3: CAWSVSLNTEAFF; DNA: TGTGCCTGGAGTGTAAGCCTGAACACTGAAGCTTTCTTT
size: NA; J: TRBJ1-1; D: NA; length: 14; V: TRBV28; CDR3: CASTPLRVNTEAFF; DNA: TGTGCCAGCACCCCCCTTAGGGTGAACACTGAAGCTTTCTTT
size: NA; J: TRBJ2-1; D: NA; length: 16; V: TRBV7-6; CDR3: CASSLALGGSYNEQFF; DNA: TGTGCCAGCAGCTTAGCGCTTGGTGGTTCCTACAATGAGCAGTTCTTC
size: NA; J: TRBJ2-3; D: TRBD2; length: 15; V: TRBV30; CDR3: CAWSVRGGGTDTQYF; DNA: TGTGCCTGGAGTGTACGGGGGGGCGGCACAGATACGCAGTATTTT
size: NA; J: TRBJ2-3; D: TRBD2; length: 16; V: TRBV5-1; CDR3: CASSPGTSADTDTQYF; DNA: TGCGCCAGCAGCCCCGGGACTAGCGCGGACACAGATACGCAGTATTTT
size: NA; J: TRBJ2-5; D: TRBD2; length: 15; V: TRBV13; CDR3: CASSPGPGGQETQYF; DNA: TGTGCCAGCAGCCCCGGACCGGGGGGTCAAGAGACCCAGTACTTC
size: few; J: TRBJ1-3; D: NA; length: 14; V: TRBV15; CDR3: CATSRYSGENTIYF; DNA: TGTGCCACCAGCAGATACTCAGGGGAAAACACCATATATTTT
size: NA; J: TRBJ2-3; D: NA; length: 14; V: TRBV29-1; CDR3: CSVGGGEGTDTQYF; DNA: TGCAGCGTTGGAGGGGGGGAAGGCACAGATACGCAGTATTTT
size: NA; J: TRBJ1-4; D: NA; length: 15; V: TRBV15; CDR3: CATSPGGRIYEKLFF; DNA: TGTGCCACGTCTCCCGGGGGGCGTATTTACGAAAAACTGTTTTTT
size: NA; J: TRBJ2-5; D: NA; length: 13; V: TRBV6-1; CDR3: CASSDRGLKTQYF; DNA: TGTGCCAGCAGTGATCGGGGTTTAAAGACCCAGTACTTC
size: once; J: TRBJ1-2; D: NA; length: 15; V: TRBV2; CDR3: CASSEQTGRIYGYTF; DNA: TGTGCCAGCAGTGAACAAACCGGGCGGATCTATGGCTACACCTTC
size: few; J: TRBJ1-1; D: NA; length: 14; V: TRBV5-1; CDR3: CASSPDTLNTEAFF; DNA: TGCGCCAGCAGCCCCGACACTTTGAACACTGAAGCTTTCTTT
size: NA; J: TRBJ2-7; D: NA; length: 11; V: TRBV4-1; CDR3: CASSGGYEQYF; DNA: TGCGCCAGCAGCGGGGGGTACGAGCAGTACTTC
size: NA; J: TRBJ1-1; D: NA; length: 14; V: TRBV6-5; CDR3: CASSPLRKNTEAFF; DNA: TGTGCCAGCAGCCCCCTCCGCAAGAACACTGAAGCTTTCTTT
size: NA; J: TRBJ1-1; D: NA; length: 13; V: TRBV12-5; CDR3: CASGRALNTEAFF; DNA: TGTGCTAGTGGTCGGGCCCTGAACACTGAAGCTTTCTTT
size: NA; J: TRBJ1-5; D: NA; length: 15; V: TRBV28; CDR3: CASSLFIRVSQPQHF; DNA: TGTGCCAGCAGTTTATTTATCAGGGTGAGTCAGCCCCAGCATTTT
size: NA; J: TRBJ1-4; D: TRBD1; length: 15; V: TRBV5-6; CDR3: CASSLAGTGIGKTVF; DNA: TGTGCCAGCAGCTTGGCAGGGACAGGGATAGGAAAAACTGTTTTT
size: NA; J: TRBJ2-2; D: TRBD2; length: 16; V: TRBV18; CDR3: CASSPRGGANTGELFF; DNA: TGTGCCAGCTCACCCCGCGGGGGGGCTAACACCGGGGAGCTGTTTTTT
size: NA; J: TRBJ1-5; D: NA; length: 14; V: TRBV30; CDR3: CAWSAAGGNQPQHF; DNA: TGTGCCTGGAGTGCGGCAGGGGGCAATCAGCCCCAGCATTTT
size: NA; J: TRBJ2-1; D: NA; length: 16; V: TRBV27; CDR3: CASSNGQGFFFSEQFF; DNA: TGTGCCAGCAGCAACGGACAAGGGTTTTTTTTTAGTGAGCAGTTCTTC
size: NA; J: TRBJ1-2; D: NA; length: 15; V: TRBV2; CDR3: CASSESRGVTYGYTF; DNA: TGTGCCAGCAGTGAGTCGCGAGGGGTAACCTATGGCTACACCTTC
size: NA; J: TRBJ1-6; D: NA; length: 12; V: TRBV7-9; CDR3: CASSLAGSPLHF; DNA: TGTGCCAGCAGCTTAGCAGGTTCACCCCTCCACTTT
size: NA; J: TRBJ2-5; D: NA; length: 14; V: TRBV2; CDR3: CASSEALVPETQYF; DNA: TGTGCCAGCAGTGAAGCGCTCGTCCCGGAGACCCAGTACTTC
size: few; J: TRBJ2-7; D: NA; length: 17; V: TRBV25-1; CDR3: CASSDSGNPSRTYEQYF; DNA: TGTGCCAGCAGTGATTCCGGGAATCCCAGCCGTACCTACGAGCAGTACTTC
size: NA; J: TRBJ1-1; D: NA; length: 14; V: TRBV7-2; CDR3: CAILLPGPDTEAFF; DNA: TGTGCCATCCTACTCCCGGGTCCCGACACTGAAGCTTTCTTT
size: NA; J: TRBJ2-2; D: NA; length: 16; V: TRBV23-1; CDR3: CASSHMNDKFFGELFF; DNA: TGCGCCAGCAGTCACATGAACGACAAATTTTTCGGGGAGCTGTTTTTT
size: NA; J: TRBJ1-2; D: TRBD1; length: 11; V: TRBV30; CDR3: CAWRDREGYTF; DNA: TGTGCCTGGAGAGACAGGGAAGGCTACACCTTC
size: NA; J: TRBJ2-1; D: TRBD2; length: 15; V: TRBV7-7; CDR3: CASSVLAGGDNEQFF; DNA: TGTGCCAGCAGCGTTCTAGCGGGAGGGGACAATGAGCAGTTCTTC
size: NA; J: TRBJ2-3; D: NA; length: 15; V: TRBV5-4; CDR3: CASSRLFLSTDTQYF; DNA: TGTGCCAGCAGCCGACTTTTCCTAAGCACAGATACGCAGTATTTT
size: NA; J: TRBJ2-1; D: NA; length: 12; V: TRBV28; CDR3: CASVGGSNEQFF; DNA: TGTGCCAGTGTAGGGGGATCGAATGAGCAGTTCTTC
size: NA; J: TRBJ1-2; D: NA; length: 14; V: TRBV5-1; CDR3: CASSLNTAPYGYTF; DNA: TGCGCCAGCAGCTTGAACACAGCTCCCTATGGCTACACCTTC
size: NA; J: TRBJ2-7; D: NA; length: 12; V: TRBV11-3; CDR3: CASSLSGGAEYF; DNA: TGTGCCAGCAGCTTATCAGGGGGGGCGGAGTACTTC
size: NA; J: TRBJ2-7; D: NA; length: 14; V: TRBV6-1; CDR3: CASSEVVESYEQYF; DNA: TGTGCCAGCAGTGAAGTCGTGGAGTCCTACGAGCAGTACTTC
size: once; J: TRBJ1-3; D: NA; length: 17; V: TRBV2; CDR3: CASSEVRFGSKGNTIYF; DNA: TGTGCCAGCAGTGAAGTTCGTTTTGGGTCGAAGGGAAACACCATATATTTT
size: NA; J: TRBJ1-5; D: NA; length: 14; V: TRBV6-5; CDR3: CASSRLEVDQPQHF; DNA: TGTGCCAGCAGTCGCCTCGAGGTGGATCAGCCCCAGCATTTT
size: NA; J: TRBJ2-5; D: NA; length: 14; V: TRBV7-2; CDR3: CASSSRLTAETQYF; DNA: TGTGCCAGCAGCTCGAGACTGACGGCAGAGACCCAGTACTTC